This T cell receptor (beta chain) was retrieved from a study of identical twins. The CDR3 runs 16 residues. Unmatched junction bases numbered 9, after V lost 5 bases and J lost 4 bases. Germline V gene data show CDR1 as SGHRS and CDR2 as YFSETQ. TCRdb re-called the 5' RACE reads with MiXCR, one entry per CDR3 protein. Of approximately 490,000 distinct CDR3 sequences listed, around 22% are singletons. This clonotype was seen more than once but under ten times. In addition, the sample was reused for a study of yellow fever vaccine responses in identical twins.

The receptor was isolated from a young woman in good health. The material sequenced was CD4+ T cells sorted from blood. The chain recombines TRBV5-1 with TRBJ2-2; 9 nucleotides align to TRBD1. This CDR3 reads CASRFTGGAITGELFF. CDR3 nucleotide sequence: TGCGCCAGCAGGTTTACAGGGGGCGCGATCACCGGGGAGCTGTTTTTT.